A selection of T cell receptor beta chains follows, all from one sample in a study of T cells after yellow fever vaccination. One entry per CDR3 protein results from TCRdb running MiXCR on the 5' RACE reads. The sample holds hundreds of thousands of distinct CDR3 sequences; more than 8.5% are singletons and the top ten take about a sixth. The sample was PBMCs, taken on the day of the first yellow fever vaccination. The receptors come from a young man who received the YFV17D yellow fever vaccine. CDR3s include the opening cysteine and the closing phenylalanine or tryptophan. D genes are given only for firm matches. Where a row states a size, it is once, few, many or the class of an expanded clone; other rows omit it.

CDR3 protein	CDR3 DNA	J gene	D gene	CDR3 length	V gene	clone size
CASSPPTGRYNEQFF	TGTGCCAGCTCACCACCAACGGGGCGCTACAATGAGCAGTTCTTC	TRBJ2-1	-	15	TRBV18	many
CATSDRPRTSGGYNEQFF	TGTGCCACCAGTGATAGACCCAGGACTAGCGGGGGATACAATGAGCAGTTCTTC	TRBJ2-1	TRBD2	18	TRBV24-1	-
CASSITGDTGELFF	TGTGCCAGCAGCATTACAGGGGACACCGGGGAGCTGTTTTTT	TRBJ2-2	TRBD1	14	TRBV28	few
CASSRMGGRGDTQYF	TGTGCCAGCAGCCGGATGGGGGGGCGCGGAGATACGCAGTATTTT	TRBJ2-3	-	15	TRBV9	few
CASSHRRDRANEKLFF	TGTGCCAGCAGCCACCGAAGAGACAGGGCCAATGAAAAACTGTTTTTT	TRBJ1-4	TRBD1	16	TRBV6-1	-
CASTLFHGSGRTEAFF	TGTGCCAGTACCCTTTTCCACGGGTCAGGAAGGACTGAAGCTTTCTTT	TRBJ1-1	-	16	TRBV19	few
CASSPRGGLGIYNEQFF	TGTGCCAGCAGCCCCCGCGGCGGACTAGGGATCTACAATGAGCAGTTCTTC	TRBJ2-1	TRBD2	17	TRBV7-2	few
CASRQTREKVGEQYF	TGTGCCAGCAGACAGACTCGGGAAAAAGTGGGCGAGCAGTACTTC	TRBJ2-7	-	15	TRBV7-2	-
CASSHTVSAFF	TGTGCCAGCAGTCACACGGTCTCAGCTTTCTTT	TRBJ1-1	-	11	TRBV6-2/TRBV6-3	few
CASSQALGWTGELFF	TGCGCCAGCAGCCAAGCCTTGGGATGGACCGGGGAGCTGTTTTTT	TRBJ2-2	-	15	TRBV4-1	few
CASSLPTGLSYNEQFF	TGTGCCAGCAGCTTACCGACAGGGCTCTCCTACAATGAGCAGTTCTTC	TRBJ2-1	TRBD1	16	TRBV7-9	-
CSVDSRGGNGYTF	TGCAGCGTTGATAGTCGTGGAGGGAATGGCTACACCTTC	TRBJ1-2	-	13	TRBV29-1	-
CASSYSGGRNEQFF	TGTGCCAGCAGCTACAGCGGGGGGAGGAATGAGCAGTTCTTC	TRBJ2-1	TRBD2	14	TRBV27	-
CASSQVLGDTEAFF	TGCGCCAGCAGCCAAGTCTTAGGGGACACTGAAGCTTTCTTT	TRBJ1-1	-	14	TRBV4-3	-
CASSQDGKAQFF	TGCGCCAGCAGCCAAGATGGGAAGGCGCAGTTCTTC	TRBJ2-1	-	12	TRBV4-1	many
CASSETDPYGYTF	TGTGCCAGCAGTGAAACGGACCCCTATGGCTACACCTTC	TRBJ1-2	-	13	TRBV25-1	few
CASSPQNVRGVRRTGELFF	TGTGCCAGCAGCCCCCAAAACGTCAGGGGGGTCCGACGGACCGGGGAGCTGTTTTTT	TRBJ2-2	-	19	TRBV9	few
CSAARSFDELTGYNEQFF	TGCAGTGCTGCGCGTTCTTTCGATGAACTGACAGGGTACAATGAGCAGTTCTTC	TRBJ2-1	TRBD1	18	TRBV20-1	once
CASSPGRGSLLSGNTIYF	TGTGCCAGCAGCCCAGGTCGAGGAAGCCTACTCTCTGGAAACACCATATATTTT	TRBJ1-3	-	18	TRBV7-8	-
CASSYSSGNSYEQYF	TGTGCCAGCAGTTACTCTTCCGGGAACAGCTACGAGCAGTACTTC	TRBJ2-7	-	15	TRBV6-5	few
CSVEGVGGANTEAFF	TGCAGCGTTGAAGGGGTAGGGGGGGCAAACACTGAAGCTTTCTTT	TRBJ1-1	-	15	TRBV29-1	-
CASSQERGSDTQYF	TGTGCCAGCAGCCAAGAACGGGGCTCGGATACGCAGTATTTT	TRBJ2-3	-	14	TRBV4-2	-
CASSLTGMGNQPQHF	TGTGCCAGCAGCTTGACAGGGATGGGCAATCAGCCCCAGCATTTT	TRBJ1-5	-	15	TRBV5-5	many
CSVEDGAGGNYNEQFF	TGCAGCGTTGAAGATGGGGCAGGGGGCAACTACAATGAGCAGTTCTTC	TRBJ2-1	TRBD1	16	TRBV29-1	many
CSSTGTSNRDEQYF	TGCAGTAGTACCGGGACTAGCAATAGGGACGAGCAGTACTTC	TRBJ2-7	TRBD2	14	TRBV20-1	many
CASQYTGRATDTQYF	TGTGCCAGTCAGTATACCGGACGGGCCACAGATACGCAGTATTTT	TRBJ2-3	-	15	TRBV28	-
CASSLGQGLYNEQFF	TGTGCCAGCAGCTTAGGTCAGGGCCTCTACAATGAGCAGTTCTTC	TRBJ2-1	-	15	TRBV7-8	many
CAISELYGYTF	TGTGCCATCAGTGAGTTATATGGCTACACCTTC	TRBJ1-2	-	11	TRBV10-3	few
CASRHRGPGELFF	TGTGCCAGCAGACACAGGGGGCCCGGGGAGCTGTTTTTT	TRBJ2-2	TRBD1	13	TRBV6-1	few
CASSARGQATGTGELFF	TGTGCCAGCAGCGCACGCGGACAGGCCACCGGGACCGGGGAGCTGTTTTTT	TRBJ2-2	TRBD1	17	TRBV7-9	-
CASTGQGAGGGYTF	TGTGCCAGCACAGGACAGGGCGCTGGGGGAGGCTACACCTTC	TRBJ1-2	TRBD1	14	TRBV7-2	-
CASSAGGGPLDSYNEQFF	TGCGCCAGCAGTGCGGGAGGGGGCCCACTCGACTCCTACAATGAGCAGTTCTTC	TRBJ2-1	-	18	TRBV10-1	-
CASSSDRADTQYF	TGTGCCAGCAGCTCCGACAGGGCAGATACGCAGTATTTT	TRBJ2-3	TRBD1	13	TRBV7-7	few
CASSYRQSGANVLTF	TGTGCCAGCAGTTACAGACAGTCTGGGGCCAACGTCCTGACTTTC	TRBJ2-6	-	15	TRBV6-2/TRBV6-3	many
CASGSGFQYF	TGTGCCAGCGGGTCAGGGTTCCAGTACTTC	TRBJ2-5	-	10	TRBV25-1	many